This T cell receptor (beta chain) comes out of a study of regulatory T cells in long-lasting Graves disease. V lost 3 bases to trimming and J lost 9 bases, with 12 bases between them. Germline CDR1 is GTSNPN and CDR2 is SVGIG (reference sequence). The CDR3 has 13 residues. Study-wide results and limits: Persistent patients shared 2,741 public clonotypes among themselves. Newly diagnosed patients shared fewer, at about 890. With persistent disease, TRBV28, TRBJ1-2 and TRBJ2-5 were the favored segments.

Time point meaning: persistent/refractory GD, antithyroid drugs over 5 years with positive TRAb. Making the TCR library involved RNA that had been extracted from PBMCs. Researchers made TCR beta libraries by using iRepertoire HTBI primers and running Arm-PCR on CDR3 regions. In TCRdb, the multiplex PCR reads were re-called with MiXCR into one record per CDR3 protein. The sample lists under 500,000 distinct CDR3 sequences, 20% to 25% occurring once. In this sample, this clonotype turned up many times. Its cognate antigen is unknown. This specimen was peripheral blood mononuclear cells (PBMCs), taken when the disease was refractory, from a patient treated with antithyroid drugs. The clonotype comes from a female donor with Graves disease. The chain uses TRBV30 and TRBJ1-6, with D possibly TRBD1 on 5 matching bases. The DNA of the CDR3 is TGTGCCTGGAGCGGGGGTGCGGCTTCACCCCTCCACTTT. Translated: CAWSGGAASPLHF.